This T cell receptor beta chain is drawn from a study of blood T cell repertoires in COVID-19. Study-level information: Acute and convalescent COVID-19 samples came from the United States, Italy and Spain. In each case, the material was cDNA or gDNA derived from T cells, B-cell-depleted T cells, or PBMCs.

Original handling: Estimation of nucleated cell counts was performed using reference gene primer amplification. Generated by immunoSEQ multiplex PCR, the TCRdb table keeps only in-frame clones and is missing some. V and J calls and clone size follow that table, whereas D and trimming were derived from the DNA. The data contain 100,000 to 150,000 clones, around 80% of them singletons. V shed 6 bases and J shed 7 bases, with 12 bases lying between them. There are 12 residues in the CDR3. Germline CDR1 is MGHDK and CDR2 is SYGVNS. Material: peripheral blood. This sequence originates from a man aged 35 to 55 with active or convalescent COVID-19. The chain joins TRBV25-1 to TRBJ1-1; D call uncertain. CDR3 in DNA: TGTGCCAGCAGCACTAAAGGTTTTGAAGCTTTCTTT. Protein: CASSTKGFEAFF.